This T cell receptor beta chain originates from a study of cytomegalovirus exposure and HLA in healthy donors. Study-wide results and limits: TCR association rates varied by HLA locus in a later analysis, with DRB1 highest and HLA-C lowest.

Remarks on this clone: Its specificity is unknown.

The CDR3 extends over 17 amino acids. V shed 4 bases, J shed 4 bases, and the junction held 10 bases outside the gene matches. Germline CDR1 reads SGHRS; CDR2 reads YFSETQ. PCR primers comprised 60 Vbeta and 13 Jbeta primers. The table came from immunoSEQ multiplex PCR; TCRdb's copy has only in-frame clones and leaves some out. The repertoire holds approximately 170,000 clones, over 60% seen once, with around 1.5% in the top ten. This chain joins TRBV5-1 and TRBJ2-5; 13 bases are a match to TRBD2. The receptor's source is a girl aged 5-17 years in good health and CMV-seronegative. The sequenced sample was PBMCs. CDR3 nucleotide sequence: TGCGCCAGCAGCCCCCTCTCCACTAGCGGGGGGGCAGAGACCCAGTACTTC. This gives the protein CASSPLSTSGGAETQYF.